The 24 T cell receptor beta chains in this list originate from one sample, sequenced in a study of blood T cell repertoires in COVID-19. The assay was immunoSEQ multiplex PCR, and TCRdb's table has in-frame clones only and misses some. The sample records more than 250,000 clones, 87% being singletons. Material for sequencing was PBMCs or T cells enriched from blood (not recorded which). The receptors were sampled from a middle-aged woman who had recovered from COVID-19.

This clone was seen only a few times. The V gene is TRBV4-2, the J gene TRBJ1-6; 8 nucleotides agree with TRBD1. The germline V gene has CDR1 LGHNA and CDR2 YNFKEQ. The CDR3 covers 16 residues. Trimming took 3 bases from V and 7 from J; bases not matched to a gene: 8. The CDR3 DNA sequence: TGTGCCAGCAGCCAGCAGGGGGCTGGGGAAAATTCACCCCTCCACTTT. Its translation: CASSQQGAGENSPLHF.

The chain employs TRBV11-2 and TRBJ2-4; a possible D gene is TRBD2 (6 bases). The V gene lost 2 bases and the J gene lost 6 bases, with 14 bases spanning the gap. This CDR3 region has 15 residues. Germline CDR1 reads SGHAT; CDR2 reads FQNNGV. In DNA form, the CDR3 reads TGTGCCAGCAGCTTATACGGGGGAGAGGGAAACATTCAGTACTTC. It is translated as CASSLYGGEGNIQYF.

Worth noting for this clone: The junction shows a germline mismatch at one end, possibly a read error. V and J are TRBV6-1 and TRBJ2-4; 9 bases match TRBD1. Germline CDR1 is MNHNS and CDR2 is SASEGT. The CDR3 is 13 amino acids. This chain's CDR3 is CASSEVFGGQGSF. DNA for the CDR3: TGTGCCAGCAGTGAAGTGTTTGGGGGACAGGGTTCCTTC.

The chain combines TRBV7-8 with TRBJ1-4; 7 bases align to TRBD1. The CDR3 sequence is 13 residues long. Germline assignment: CDR1 SGHVS and CDR2 FQNEAQ. The J segment lost 5 bases and the V segment lost 5 bases, leaving 2 bases of the junction unmatched. The CDR3 loop is CASSRQGNEKLFF. The CDR3, as DNA: TGTGCCAGCAGCCGACAGGGCAATGAAAAACTGTTTTTT.

The genes are TRBV7-9 and TRBJ2-2, with D unclear. Trimming removed 3 bases from V and 2 bases from J, with 7 bases in between. From germline, CDR1 is SEHNR and CDR2 FQNEAQ (reference sequence). The CDR3 runs to 14 residues. CDR3 region: CASSFLRNTGELFF. The CDR3, as DNA: TGTGCCAGCAGCTTCCTGAGAAACACCGGGGAGCTGTTTTTT.

The rearrangement joins TRBV28 to TRBJ1-5; D might be TRBD1 (6 bases). The CDR3 covers 15 residues. V lost 4 bases, J lost 5 bases, and 15 bases lay in between. Germline V gene sequence: CDR1 MDHEN, CDR2 SYDVKM. The CDR3 protein is CASSYLGADDQPQHF. The CDR3 bases are TGTGCCAGCAGTTATCTGGGGGCAGACGATCAGCCCCAGCATTTT.

The chain uses TRBV7-2 and TRBJ2-7; 10 nucleotides agree with TRBD2. Germline V gives CDR1 SGHTA, CDR2 FQGNSA. V trimming: 5 bases; J trimming: 2 bases; junction bases outside the gene matches: 18. CDR3 length equals 19 residues. The CDR3 reads CASSPRTSGDIVEPYEQYF. For the CDR3, the DNA is TGTGCCAGCAGCCCGAGGACTAGCGGAGATATTGTTGAGCCCTACGAGCAGTACTTC.

The chain carries TRBV7-3 and TRBJ2-1, with 11 bases fitting TRBD2. Per the germline V gene, CDR1 is SGHTA and CDR2 is FQGTGA. V lost 6 bases, J lost 4 bases, and 5 bases stayed unmatched. CDR3 size: 15 residues. The CDR3 loop reads CASRMVAGGYNEQFF. The CDR3 DNA reads TGTGCCAGCAGGATGGTAGCGGGAGGGTACAATGAGCAGTTCTTC.

V usage is TRBV15 and J usage is TRBJ2-5, with 11 bases lining up with TRBD2. This CDR3 has 16 residues. J gave up 5 bases and V 3 bases, and 8 bases lay outside the gene matches. Germline-derived CDR1 and CDR2 are LNHNV and YYDKDF (reference sequence). This chain's CDR3 is CATSSGLSGRAETQYF. The CDR3 nucleotides are TGTGCCACCAGCAGCGGTCTTAGCGGGAGGGCCGAGACCCAGTACTTC.

The chain couples TRBV7-9 to TRBJ2-3, with 7 bases that match TRBD2. Trimming cost V 3 bases and J 13 bases; bases outside gene matches: 7. The CDR3 is 12 residues long. CDR1 is SEHNR, CDR2 FQNEAQ, per germline (reference sequence). CDR3 in amino acids: CASSLGGNAEYF. The CDR3 DNA reads TGTGCCAGCAGCTTGGGAGGGAACGCTGAGTATTTT.

This clone was seen more than once but under ten times. V is TRBV19 and J is TRBJ2-7; D not certain. In germline, CDR1 is LNHDA, CDR2 SQIVND (reference sequence). The CDR3 is 14 amino acids. The V end lost 3 bases, the J end lost 5 bases, and 14 bases lay between the germline ends. CDR3 amino acids: CASSMGHEANEQYF. DNA for the CDR3: TGTGCCAGTAGTATGGGTCATGAGGCCAACGAGCAGTACTTC.

The rearrangement links TRBV7-8 to TRBJ1-1, with TRBD1 matching 9 bases. The germline V gene has CDR1 SGHVS and CDR2 FQNEAQ. CDR3 length equals 13 residues. V dropped 8 bases and J dropped 3; count of bases not matched to a gene: 4. The CDR3 DNA sequence: TGTGCCAGCGCAAGGGACAGGGACACTGAAGCTTTCTTT. It specifies CASARDRDTEAFF. Variable domain in full (rest from reference TRBV7-8 and TRBJ1-1): GAGVSQSPRYKVAKRGQDVALRCDPISGHVSLFWYQQALGQGPEFLTYFQNEAQLDKSGLPSDRFFAERPEGSVSTLKIQRTQQEDSAVYLCASARDRDTEAFFGQGTRLTVV.

The chain joins TRBV4-3 to TRBJ1-2; D is unclear. CDR3 length: 13 residues. The V gene lost 1 base and the J gene lost 8 bases, with 11 bases spanning the gap. Per germline, CDR1 LGHNA and CDR2 YSLEER. As DNA, the CDR3 is TGCGCCAGCAGCCAAGGACTTGCTCGCGGCTACACCTTC. This gives the protein CASSQGLARGYTF.

The chain is built from TRBV6-2 or TRBV6-3 and TRBJ2-7; 14 bases fit TRBD2. The CDR3 extends over 16 amino acids. Germline assignment: CDR1 MNHEY and CDR2 SVGEGT. V dropped 6 bases and J dropped 3; count of bases not matched to a gene: 7. The DNA of the CDR3 is TGTGCCAGCAGCCCTCCCGGACTAGCGGGAGGCTACGAGCAGTACTTC. This translates into CASSPPGLAGGYEQYF.

The chain employs TRBV7-9 and TRBJ2-5; D is undetermined. Per germline, CDR1 SEHNR and CDR2 FQNEAQ (reference sequence). Trimming pared 2 bases from V and 3 bases from J, leaving 7 bases between. This CDR3 contains 13 residues. CDR3 loop: CASSLYLEETQYF. CDR3 nucleotide sequence: TGTGCCAGCAGCTTATATTTAGAAGAGACCCAGTACTTC.

This chain joins TRBV6-5 and TRBJ2-7; TRBD1 matches at 12 bases. Germline V CDR1 and CDR2: MNHEY, SVGAGI. Trimming at V came to 5 bases and at J to 5 bases, leaving 7 bases not matched to a gene. The CDR3 spans 15 residues. As DNA, the CDR3 is TGTGCCAGCAGTCTCTCGGGACAGGGGGCGAACGAGCAGTACTTC. Its translation: CASSLSGQGANEQYF.

This chain joins TRBV7-9 and TRBJ1-4; 8 positions match TRBD1. Germline CDR1 and CDR2: SEHNR and FQNEAQ (reference sequence). The CDR3 is 15 residues long. J lost 2 bases, V lost 2 bases, and 1 base had no gene match. The DNA for the CDR3 is TGTGCCAGCAGCTTATGGACAGGGACTAATGAAAAACTGTTTTTT. This sequence encodes CASSLWTGTNEKLFF.

V gene TRBV10-3 combines with J gene TRBJ1-1, with 7 positions matching TRBD1. The CDR3 covers 17 residues. Per germline, CDR1 ENHRY and CDR2 SYGVKD. V lost 3 bases to trimming and J lost 0 bases; unmatched junction nucleotides: 10. The CDR3 is CAISEHRERGLNTEAFF. The CDR3 region has the DNA TGTGCCATCAGTGAACACAGGGAAAGGGGGCTGAACACTGAAGCTTTCTTT.

In this sample, this clone turned up once. CDR3 sequence (DNA): TGTGCCAGCAGCCCGGACAGGACTAATTCACCCCTCCACTTT. Amino acids: CASSPDRTNSPLHF. The chain joins TRBV7-2 to TRBJ1-6; 7 nucleotides align to TRBD1. V was clipped by 5 bases and J by 6 bases; unmatched bases: 4. Germline V gene data show CDR1 as SGHTA and CDR2 as FQGNSA. The CDR3 contains 14 residues.

The chain recombines TRBV4-1 with TRBJ2-7; weak D call: TRBD1 (7 bases). The CDR3 sequence is 14 residues long. CDR1 MGHRA and CDR2 YSYEKL come from the germline V gene. The V end was cut by 3 bases, the J end by 4 bases, with 13 bases between. The CDR3 coding sequence is TGCGCCAGCAGCCATGGCGGGACAGATTACGAGCAGTACTTC. It yields the protein CASSHGGTDYEQYF.

This sequence joins TRBV28 and TRBJ1-1; TRBD1 agrees at 9 bases. This CDR3 has 13 residues. V dropped 6 bases and J dropped 7; count of bases not matched to a gene: 6. In germline, CDR1 is MDHEN, CDR2 SYDVKM. In DNA form, the CDR3 reads TGTGCCAGCAGCGCGGACAGGGGTCTTGAAGCTTTCTTT. It encodes CASSADRGLEAFF.

V and J are TRBV6-5 and TRBJ1-6, with D maybe TRBD1 (5 bases). The CDR3 contains 15 residues. In germline, CDR1 is MNHEY, CDR2 SVGAGI. Trimming cost V 8 bases and J 10 bases, with 21 bases left between them. CDR3 region: CASGRREGGGSPLHF. DNA of the CDR3: TGTGCCAGCGGACGCAGGGAGGGAGGTGGGTCACCCCTCCACTTT.

The chain uses TRBV30 and TRBJ2-7; D not certain. Germline loops: CDR1 GTSNPN, CDR2 SVGIG (reference sequence). Deletions cut 8 bases from V and 9 bases from J, with 26 bases between. The CDR3 covers 14 residues. CDR3 sequence: CAATRFQSDSGQYF. The DNA for the CDR3 is TGTGCCGCTACCCGATTTCAAAGCGACTCGGGGCAGTACTTC.

The CDR3 reads CASSEWARYQETQYF. In DNA, the CDR3 is TGTGCCAGCAGTGAATGGGCCCGCTACCAAGAGACCCAGTACTTC. The chain employs TRBV2 and TRBJ2-5; D not resolved. CDR1 and CDR2 from the germline V gene are SNHLY and FYNNEI. This CDR3 has 15 residues. V was shortened by 2 bases and J by 0 bases, with 10 bases between the two germline ends.